One and the same sample provided the 32 T cell receptor beta chains below, sequenced in a study of Graves' ophthalmopathy and Graves' hyperthyroidism. Beta-chain TCR CDR3 regions were amplified from RNA transcripts. The first round was an RT-PCR with HTBI primers, and the second round was a multiplex PCR. TCRdb recomputed calls from the multiplex PCR reads with MiXCR, one row per CDR3 protein. In the table there are about 740,000 distinct CDR3 sequences, 40% of which are singletons. The sample taken for sequencing was peripheral blood. These receptor sequences come from an adult man with Graves' ophthalmopathy.

The chain combines TRBV7-9 with TRBJ2-5, with D unresolved. The length of the CDR3 is 11 residues. Trimming cost V 7 bases and J 5 bases, with 8 bases left between them. The germline V gene encodes CDR1 SEHNR and CDR2 FQNEAQ (reference sequence). The CDR3 sequence: CASKMGETQYF. In nucleotides, the CDR3 is TGTGCCAGCAAAATGGGGGAGACCCAGTACTTC.

This clonotype was observed at least ten times. The chain employs TRBV20-1 and TRBJ2-7; D perhaps matches TRBD2 (6 bases). Deletions cut 3 bases from V and 0 bases from J, with 12 bases between. The CDR3 runs 14 residues. CDR1 is DFQATT, CDR2 SNEGSKA, per germline (reference sequence). CDR3 DNA: TGCAGTGCTAGTGGCCTAGCGAACTCCTACGAGCAGTACTTC. Its translation is CSASGLANSYEQYF.

This clonotype was detected only a few times. V usage is TRBV2 and J usage is TRBJ2-7; D gene unclear. The V end was cut by 0 bases, the J end by 0 bases, with 9 bases between. The V gene's germline CDR1 is SNHLY and CDR2 FYNNEI. This CDR3 has 15 residues. CDR3 residues: CASSEAIDPSYEQYF. In DNA, the CDR3 is TGTGCCAGCAGTGAAGCGATCGACCCCTCCTACGAGCAGTACTTC.

This clonotype was seen a single time. The chain joins TRBV15 to TRBJ1-2; 10 bases map to TRBD1. The CDR3 covers 17 residues. The V gene's germline CDR1 is LNHNV and CDR2 YYDKDF (reference sequence). Trimming took 3 bases from V and 2 from J; bases not matched to a gene: 9. The CDR3 loop is CATSSSGTGALNYGYTF. The CDR3 nucleotides read TGTGCCACCAGCAGTTCCGGGACAGGGGCTCTGAACTATGGCTACACCTTC.

This clonotype has a handful of counts. This chain uses TRBV20-1 with TRBJ1-6; a possible D gene is TRBD1 (5 bases). V lost 2 bases and J lost 2, with 10 bases in between. The CDR3 runs to 15 residues. CDR1 and CDR2 from the germline V gene are DFQATT and SNEGSKA (reference sequence). CDR3 sequence: CSARQGITYNSPLHF. The CDR3 DNA reads as TGCAGTGCTAGACAGGGTATCACCTATAATTCACCCCTCCACTTT.

In its sample, this clonotype was seen many times. The chain is built from TRBV7-9 and TRBJ2-5; TRBD2 matches at 10 bases. The ends lost 5 bases at V and 4 bases at J; junction bases unmatched: 22. CDR3 length equals 20 residues. Germline V CDR1 and CDR2: SEHNR, FQNEAQ (reference sequence). DNA for the CDR3: TGTGCCAGCAGCCCCGCCGGGGCTAGCGGGGGCCCGTTGGGGGGAGAGACCCAGTACTTC. Translating it yields CASSPAGASGGPLGGETQYF.

This clonotype was seen many times. This chain uses TRBV7-9 with TRBJ1-2; D gene unclear. CDR3 length equals 15 residues. Germline V lookup: CDR1 SEHNR, CDR2 FQNEAQ (reference sequence). V was shortened by 2 bases and J by 8 bases, with 18 bases between the two germline ends. The CDR3 region has the DNA TGTGCCAGCAGCTTAACCCCACCGGGTCTAAACGGCTACACCTTC. Protein sequence: CASSLTPPGLNGYTF.

The sample holds many counts of this clonotype. CDR3 amino acids: CASSQTPGGNEQYF. DNA for the CDR3: TGTGCCAGCAGCCAAACCCCGGGAGGGAACGAGCAGTACTTC. This chain connects TRBV7-9 to TRBJ2-7; 8 bases align to TRBD2. The germline gives CDR1 SEHNR, CDR2 FQNEAQ (reference sequence). Trimming cost V 5 bases and J 5 bases; bases outside gene matches: 8. This CDR3 is built from 14 residues.

As concerns this clonotype: Mismatch with germline at one junction end may stem from a read error. This chain links TRBV7-9 with TRBJ1-1; weak D call: TRBD1 (6 bases). Germline V gene lookup returns CDR1 SEHNR and CDR2 FQNEAQ (reference sequence). The CDR3 covers 14 residues. The CDR3 sequence is CTSSYVDRNTEAFF. The CDR3 DNA reads TGTACCAGCAGCTACGTGGACAGGAACACTGAAGCTTTCTTT.

Comments on this clonotype: Given a much more abundant clone one base away, this may be a read error. The chain combines TRBV5-1 with TRBJ1-4; D may be TRBD1 (6 bases). The germline V gene encodes CDR1 SGHRS and CDR2 YFSETQ. V was clipped by 5 bases and J by 8 bases, with 16 bases between them. The CDR3 consists of 14 residues. CDR3 in amino acids: CASREIGGEEKLFF. The CDR3 DNA follows: TGCGCCAGCAGAGAGATAGGGGGTGAGGAAAAACTGTTTTTT.

The chain combines TRBV29-1 with TRBJ2-7; 15 nucleotides line up with TRBD2. The CDR3 has 16 residues. The germline V gene encodes CDR1 SQVTM and CDR2 ANQGSEA. This CDR3 is CSAAKGLAGGWWEQYF. CDR3 in DNA: TGCAGTGCCGCCAAGGGACTAGCGGGAGGATGGTGGGAGCAGTACTTC.

A remark on this clonotype: This may come from a read error, since a much larger clone is one base off. CDR3 nucleotides: TGTGCCGCACGGTCAGCTAATGAAAAACTGTTTTTT. Encoded protein: CAARSANEKLFF. The rearrangement links TRBV10-3 to TRBJ1-4; D is ambiguous. The CDR3 totals 12 residues. V lost 11 bases to trimming and J lost 3 bases, with 10 bases between them. CDR1 ENHRY and CDR2 SYGVKD come from the germline V gene.

The rearrangement uses TRBV2 and TRBJ2-7, with D possibly being TRBD1 or TRBD2 (5 bases each). CDR3 size: 12 residues. The V gene's germline CDR1 is SNHLY and CDR2 FYNNEI. V lost 4 bases to trimming and J lost 3 bases, with 7 bases between them. CDR3: CASSGDLYEQYF. CDR3 nucleotides: TGTGCCAGCAGTGGGGACCTCTACGAGCAGTACTTC. The full variable domain, rest sourced from reference TRBV2 and TRBJ2-7, is EPEVTQTPSHQVTQMGQEVILRCVPISNHLYFYWYRQILGQKVEFLVSFYNNEISEKSEIFDDQFSVERPDGSNFTLKIRSTKLEDSAMYFCASSGDLYEQYFGPGTRLTVT.

This clonotype was detected ten times or more. The chain is built from TRBV5-6 and TRBJ1-5; D is possibly TRBD1 (5 bases). CDR3 size: 17 residues. Germline CDR1 is SGHDT and CDR2 is YYEEEE. Trimming removed 4 bases at V and 0 bases at J, with 17 bases between. CDR3 protein: CASSAYSGLNSNQPQHF. The CDR3 region has the DNA TGTGCCAGCAGCGCCTATTCGGGGCTTAATAGCAATCAGCCCCAGCATTTT.

The chain uses TRBV29-1 and TRBJ1-1, with 7 positions matching TRBD1. Trimming took 7 bases from V and 7 from J; bases not matched to a gene: 6. Germline CDR1 reads SQVTM; CDR2 reads ANQGSEA. The CDR3 sequence is 11 residues long. Here the CDR3 reads CSAAGGIEAFF. CDR3 in DNA: TGCAGCGCTGCAGGGGGTATTGAAGCTTTCTTT.

This clonotype was detected ten times or more. V is TRBV7-2 and J is TRBJ2-7, with D tentatively TRBD2 (5 bases). This CDR3 spans 13 amino acids. The V and J ends lost 3 bases and 2 bases respectively, with 8 bases between them. The germline CDR1 and CDR2 sequences are SGHTA and FQGNSA. The CDR3 loop reads CASSFGSPYEQYF. The CDR3, as DNA: TGTGCCAGCAGCTTTGGGAGCCCCTACGAGCAGTACTTC.

The chain has TRBV2 and TRBJ1-4; no reliable D call. CDR3 size: 13 residues. Deletions cut 7 bases from V and 7 bases from J, with 13 bases between. In germline, CDR1 is SNHLY, CDR2 FYNNEI. The CDR3 here is CASKSGLGEKLFF. CDR3 DNA: TGTGCCAGCAAGTCTGGTTTAGGTGAAAAACTGTTTTTT.

This clonotype was counted only a few times. V is TRBV9 and J is TRBJ2-5; 8 bases are a match to TRBD1. With V trimmed by 0 bases and J by 5 bases, 6 bases remained unmatched. In germline, CDR1 is SGDLS, CDR2 YYNGEE. This CDR3 is 15 amino acids long. CDR3 in amino acids: CASSVGRGRQETQYF. The CDR3 DNA reads as TGTGCCAGCAGCGTAGGCAGGGGGCGTCAGGAGACCCAGTACTTC.

The chain joins TRBV10-3 to TRBJ2-5; TRBD2 is a possible D gene (7 bases). CDR3 length: 13 residues. The V end was cut by 10 bases, the J end by 4 bases, with 16 bases between. Germline CDR1 is ENHRY and CDR2 is SYGVKD. The chain's CDR3 is CASGGGVPETQYF. The CDR3 bases are TGTGCCAGCGGGGGCGGGGTCCCAGAGACCCAGTACTTC.

This clonotype was seen a few times. The genes are TRBV6-6 and TRBJ1-1, with 7 bases aligning to TRBD1. Germline V gene lookup returns CDR1 MNHNY and CDR2 SVGAGI (reference sequence). The CDR3 has 14 residues. V lost 6 bases, J lost 0 bases, and 4 bases stayed unmatched. CDR3 DNA: TGTGCCAGCAGGGCAGGGGGTATGAACACTGAAGCTTTCTTT. Translating gives CASRAGGMNTEAFF.

This clonotype was found once. V usage is TRBV6-2 or TRBV6-3 and J usage is TRBJ1-5, with 7 bases identical to TRBD1. With V trimmed by 5 bases and J by 7 bases, 8 bases remained unmatched. Germline CDR1 reads MNHEY; CDR2 reads SVGEGT. The CDR3 is 14 residues long. CDR3 bases: TGTGCCAGCAGTCGCAGGGGGGATAGCCAGCCCCAGCATTTT. Amino acids: CASSRRGDSQPQHF.

The rearrangement links TRBV7-9 to TRBJ1-3, with 7 bases identical to TRBD1. J lost 3 bases, V lost 5 bases, and 7 bases had no gene match. Germline values: CDR1 SEHNR, CDR2 FQNEAQ (reference sequence). The CDR3 sequence is 15 residues long. The CDR3 loop reads CASSGRQGDGNTIYF. The CDR3, as DNA: TGTGCCAGCAGCGGAAGACAGGGAGATGGAAACACCATATATTTT.

Regarding this clonotype: The junction does not match germline at one end; this may be a read error. The V and J genes are TRBV7-9 and TRBJ1-6, with D hard to call. This CDR3 region has 15 residues. Germline values: CDR1 SEHNR, CDR2 FQNEAQ (reference sequence). CDR3 sequence: CASSLVGSGNSPLHF. In nucleotides, the CDR3 is TGTGCCAGCAGTTTAGTGGGATCGGGTAATTCACCCCTCCACTTT.

The V gene is TRBV19, the J gene TRBJ2-2; D remains unclear. Germline V CDR1 and CDR2: LNHDA, SQIVND (reference sequence). V lost 3 bases to trimming and J lost 5 bases, with 10 bases between them. There are 14 residues in the CDR3. The CDR3 sequence is CASSIVRWTGELFF. As DNA, the CDR3 is TGTGCCAGTAGTATTGTCAGGTGGACCGGGGAGCTGTTTTTT.

The chain uses TRBV29-1 and TRBJ2-3; no definite D call. The CDR3 spans 12 residues. The V and J ends lost 0 bases and 6 bases respectively, with 7 bases between them. From germline, CDR1 is SQVTM and CDR2 ANQGSEA. The CDR3 here is CSVEDRKDTQYF. The DNA of the CDR3 is TGCAGCGTTGAAGATCGAAAGGATACGCAGTATTTT.

This clonotype was seen repeatedly, ten times or more. This sequence joins TRBV29-1 and TRBJ1-1; no clear D gene. The CDR3 totals 13 residues. CDR1 and CDR2 from the germline V gene are SQVTM and ANQGSEA. Deletions cut 4 bases from V and 6 bases from J, with 15 bases between. CDR3: CSVGQGDLAEAFF. The CDR3 DNA follows: TGCAGCGTTGGGCAAGGAGACTTAGCTGAAGCTTTCTTT.

This chain connects TRBV2 to TRBJ2-7, with D hard to call. This CDR3 comprises 14 residues. Germline V gene sequence: CDR1 SNHLY, CDR2 FYNNEI. V was pared by 6 bases and J by 0 bases, with 12 bases between. The CDR3 is CASSPTGPSYEQYF. The DNA of the CDR3 is TGTGCCAGCAGCCCCACCGGGCCCTCCTACGAGCAGTACTTC.

The chain has TRBV4-3 and TRBJ1-1, with D unresolved. The CDR3 is 14 residues long. Germline V gene sequence: CDR1 LGHNA, CDR2 YSLEER. V lost 2 bases to trimming and J lost 4 bases, with 11 bases between them. The CDR3 DNA reads as TGCGCCAGCAGCCAAAACTACGTGGGCACTGAAGCTTTCTTT. It codes for CASSQNYVGTEAFF.

This clonotype occurred many times. V gene TRBV24-1 combines with J gene TRBJ1-5, with TRBD1 matching over 7 bases. From germline, CDR1 is KGHDR and CDR2 SFDVKD. With V trimmed by 11 bases and J by 2 bases, 11 bases remained unmatched. CDR3 length: 15 amino acids. The CDR3 sequence: CASSRDRVGNQPQHF. The CDR3 DNA follows: TGTGCCAGCAGCCGTGACAGGGTTGGCAATCAGCCCCAGCATTTT.

This sequence joins TRBV25-1 and TRBJ2-2; D unclear. Trimming left V 4 bases short and J 0 bases short, with 12 bases between. Germline values: CDR1 MGHDK, CDR2 SYGVNS. The CDR3 extends over 16 amino acids. CDR3 sequence: CASSVRPNTNTGELFF. Here the CDR3 DNA reads TGTGCCAGCAGTGTTCGGCCCAACACGAACACCGGGGAGCTGTTTTTT.

This clonotype appeared many times. The chain uses TRBV6-6 and TRBJ2-6, with D unclear. Germline CDR1 is MNHNY and CDR2 is SVGAGI (reference sequence). The CDR3 has 15 amino acids. With 7 bases removed from V and 0 bases from J, the gap between germline ends came to 10 bases. Here the CDR3 reads CASIPTHSGANVLTF. The CDR3 DNA sequence: TGTGCCAGCATCCCGACCCACTCTGGGGCCAACGTCCTGACTTTC.

This clonotype showed up just a few times. The chain joins TRBV10-3 to TRBJ2-7, with TRBD2 as a possible D gene (5 bases). Germline V gene data show CDR1 as ENHRY and CDR2 as SYGVKD. The length of the CDR3 is 13 residues. The germline V and J ends were trimmed by 10 bases and 4 bases, with 17 bases remaining between them. CDR3 residues: CASLVPGMYEQYF. As DNA, the CDR3 is TGTGCCAGCCTCGTCCCGGGGATGTACGAGCAGTACTTC.